The clone carrying this T cell receptor (beta chain) was counted a few times. The antigen is unknown. V lost 9 bases and J lost 0; bases outside the gene matches: 11. This CDR3 spans 18 amino acids. Germline V gene data show CDR1 as SGHNT and CDR2 as YYREEE (reference sequence). All of the isolated RNA was reverse transcribed, so expressed TCRB transcripts were sequenced. Method: immunoSEQ multiplex PCR; TCRdb's copy keeps in-frame clones and lacks some. Among around 280,000 clones listed, 15% were seen once. These data come from a study of beta chain features in type 1 diabetes. Findings of the study overall: Shorter TCRB CDR3s, moderately but significantly so, marked every one of the four CD4+ subsets in Type 1 diabetes patients.

Blood was drawn once from each donor into heparinised tubes. The draws averaged roughly 120 mL. Sequences were obtained from naive CD4+ T cells from blood. This TCR derives from a man younger than 35 with type 1 diabetes. The V and J genes are TRBV5-4 and TRBJ2-1, with 14 positions matching TRBD2. CDR3 DNA sequence: TGTGCCACCCAAACCGGGACTAGCGGGGGCCTCTCCTACAATGAGCAGTTCTTC. Its translation is CATQTGTSGGLSYNEQFF. Together with reference TRBV5-4 and TRBJ2-1, the CDR3 gives the full variable domain: ETGVTQSPTHLIKTRGQQVTLRCSSQSGHNTVSWYQQALGQGPQFIFQYYREEENGRGNFPPRFSGLQFPNYSSELNVNALELDDSALYLCATQTGTSGGLSYNEQFFGPGTRLTVL.